These 23 T cell receptor beta chains came from one sample sequenced in a study of T cell responses to AZD1222 COVID-19 vaccine. Measured with immunoSEQ multiplex PCR; TCRdb has only the in-frame clones, and not every one. The sample has about 110,000 clones; approximately 88% are singletons. Sequences were derived from peripheral blood, sampled on day 0 of AZD1222 vaccination. These receptors all come from an adult in good health.

The chain couples TRBV5-1 to TRBJ1-1; no clear D. V lost 1 base and J lost 1, with 8 bases in between. Germline V gives CDR1 SGHRS, CDR2 YFSETQ. This CDR3 region has 14 residues. This CDR3 is CASSLRTANTEAFF. The CDR3 DNA is TGCGCCAGCAGCTTGAGAACGGCGAACACTGAAGCTTTCTTT.

The rearrangement joins TRBV5-1 to TRBJ1-1; 10 bases line up with TRBD1. The CDR3 is 16 residues long. CDR1 SGHRS and CDR2 YFSETQ come from the germline V gene. The V segment lost 1 base and the J segment 0 bases; nucleotides outside the gene matches: 3. CDR3 in DNA: TGCGCCAGCAGCTTGACGGGACAGGGGATGAACACTGAAGCTTTCTTT. The encoded protein is CASSLTGQGMNTEAFF.

V gene TRBV15 combines with J gene TRBJ1-3, with TRBD1 identical over 7 bases. The length of the CDR3 is 16 residues. Germline lookup yields CDR1 LNHNV and CDR2 YYDKDF (reference sequence). J was trimmed by 0 bases and V by 4 bases; bases with no gene match: 6. The CDR3 sequence: CATSTRQGRSGNTIYF. CDR3 DNA sequence: TGTGCCACCAGCACCAGACAGGGCCGCTCTGGAAACACCATATATTTT.

Only a few counts were recorded for this clone. This rearrangement joins TRBV15 to TRBJ1-6; the match to TRBD1 covers 9 bases. Germline V gene lookup returns CDR1 LNHNV and CDR2 YYDKDF (reference sequence). The CDR3 is made up of 13 amino acids. Unmatched junction bases numbered 1, after V lost 1 base and J lost 12 bases. The chain's CDR3 is CATSRGQGGPLHF. CDR3 nucleotides: TGTGCCACCAGCAGAGGACAGGGGGGACCCCTCCACTTT.

The V gene is TRBV14, the J gene TRBJ1-2, with D perhaps TRBD1 (5 bases). CDR3 length: 15 amino acids. Germline V gives CDR1 SGHDN, CDR2 FVKESK. Trimming cost V 1 base and J 8 bases, with 17 bases left between them. DNA for the CDR3: TGTGCCAGCAGCCAAGTAGGGACCTCCGGGGGAGGCTACACCTTC. Its translation is CASSQVGTSGGGYTF. Drawing the rest from reference TRBV14 and TRBJ1-2, the complete variable domain is EAGVTQFPSHSVIEKGQTVTLRCDPISGHDNLYWYRRVMGKEIKFLLHFVKESKQDESGMPNNRFLAERTGGTYSTLKVQPAELEDSGVYFCASSQVGTSGGGYTFGSGTRLTVV.

The count of this clone is one. The gene calls are TRBV29-1 and TRBJ2-3, with 8 bases fitting TRBD2. In germline, CDR1 is SQVTM, CDR2 ANQGSEA. The trim removed 7 bases at V and 2 bases at J, leaving 2 bases unmatched. The CDR3 has 12 amino acids. The CDR3 sequence: CSGGGYTDTQYF. CDR3 DNA: TGCAGCGGCGGGGGGTACACAGATACGCAGTATTTT.

This chain links TRBV10-3 with TRBJ2-2; possibly TRBD1 or TRBD2 for D (6 bases each). The germline V gene encodes CDR1 ENHRY and CDR2 SYGVKD. The CDR3 totals 14 residues. Trimming pared 8 bases from V and 2 bases from J, leaving 12 bases between. The CDR3 protein is CAISGGPNTGELFF. For the CDR3, the DNA is TGTGCCATCTCTGGGGGGCCCAACACCGGGGAGCTGTTTTTT.

V is TRBV6-4 and J is TRBJ2-3, with 9 bases identical to TRBD2. The junction had 2 bases not matched to a gene; V was cut back by 5 bases and J by 2 bases. Per germline, CDR1 MRHNA and CDR2 SNTAGT. CDR3 length equals 14 residues. The CDR3 DNA follows: TGTGCCAGCAGTAGCGGGGGGCCCACAGATACGCAGTATTTT. Residues: CASSSGGPTDTQYF.

The V call is TRBV6-5, the J call TRBJ1-1, with 8 bases aligning to TRBD1. Germline V gene data show CDR1 as MNHEY and CDR2 as SVGAGI. V was clipped by 6 bases and J by 3 bases; unmatched bases: 6. The CDR3 covers 14 residues. CDR3 in DNA: TGTGCCAGCAGCTCTGACAGGGGATACACTGAAGCTTTCTTT. It is translated as CASSSDRGYTEAFF.

The chain links TRBV19 to TRBJ1-1; D is unclear. This CDR3 comprises 14 residues. Germline V gives CDR1 LNHDA, CDR2 SQIVND (reference sequence). The CDR3 DNA reads as TGTGCTACCTCCCCGGCGGGCCAGGACACTGAAGCTTTCTTT. Its protein product is CATSPAGQDTEAFF.

J is TRBJ1-2 and V is TRBV28, with 9 bases that match TRBD1. The ends lost 4 bases at V and 5 bases at J; junction bases unmatched: 2. Germline loops: CDR1 MDHEN, CDR2 SYDVKM. The CDR3 is 13 amino acids. DNA for the CDR3: TGTGCCAGCAGTTCCGGACAGGGGTATGGCTACACCTTC. Translating gives CASSSGQGYGYTF.

This clone was counted a few times. The V and J genes are TRBV4-3 and TRBJ1-2, with TRBD1 as a possible D gene (5 bases). The CDR3 loop spans 12 amino acids. V lost 5 bases and J lost 5, with 9 bases in between. The germline V gene has CDR1 LGHNA and CDR2 YSLEER. The CDR3 nucleotides read TGCGCCAGCAGCTACGACAGTTATGGCTACACCTTC. This sequence encodes CASSYDSYGYTF.

The chain combines TRBV7-6 with TRBJ2-7; D ambiguous. The CDR3 has 14 residues. V gave up 1 base and J gave up 5 bases, with 12 bases separating them. Germline CDR1 and CDR2: SGHVS and FNYEAQ. The CDR3 nucleotides read TGTGCCAGCAGCTTAGGGGCAAGTTCTGACGAGCAGTACTTC. Amino acid sequence: CASSLGASSDEQYF.

Comment on this clone: Lacking the conserved final phenylalanine or tryptophan, this CDR3 likely reflects a read error. The DNA is left out, because the CDR3 cannot be placed on it with certainty; the CDR3 is given as TCRdb lists it. The J gene is TRBJ1-4, the V gene TRBV6-2 or TRBV6-3; the table's D call, TRBD1, was not checked against the DNA. Germline CDR1 MNHEY, CDR2 SVGEGT. With termini counted, the CDR3 has 11 amino acids. This chain's CDR3 is CASSSAGTRVL.

This rearrangement joins TRBV7-2 to TRBJ2-7, with D perhaps matching TRBD2 (5 bases). The germline CDR1 and CDR2 sequences are SGHTA and FQGNSA. Deletions cut 5 bases from V and 1 base from J, with 18 bases between. The CDR3 sequence is 16 residues long. In nucleotides, the CDR3 is TGTGCCAGCAGCCCCCGTAGGGCCCGCGGGTCCTACGAGCAGTACTTC. Translating gives CASSPRRARGSYEQYF.

This rearrangement joins TRBV7-8 to TRBJ2-3, with D perhaps TRBD1 (6 bases). The CDR3 is 16 residues long. Germline V gene lookup returns CDR1 SGHVS and CDR2 FQNEAQ. Trimming shortened V by 0 bases and J by 3 bases, and 13 bases separated the two germline ends. The CDR3 DNA reads as TGTGCCAGCAGCTTAGCTCCAGGGGAAGCTACAGATACGCAGTATTTT. It codes for CASSLAPGEATDTQYF.

The gene calls are TRBV4-2 and TRBJ1-1, with no clear D. Germline V gives CDR1 LGHNA, CDR2 YNFKEQ. The CDR3 is 14 residues long. V gave up 2 bases and J gave up 6 bases, with 13 bases separating them. Here the CDR3 reads CASSQPHYSAEAFF. The CDR3 DNA reads as TGTGCCAGCAGCCAACCACATTATAGCGCTGAAGCTTTCTTT.

V is TRBV6-5 and J is TRBJ1-1, with unresolved D. The CDR3 runs to 14 residues. The V gene lost 3 bases and the J gene lost 1 base, with 9 bases spanning the gap. CDR1 is MNHEY, CDR2 SVGAGI, per germline. CDR3 protein: CASSYRSGNTEAFF. CDR3 nucleotides: TGTGCCAGCAGTTATAGGTCGGGGAACACTGAAGCTTTCTTT.

This clone was counted only a few times. The DNA of the CDR3 is TGTGCCAGCAGCCCTACACAGGGACCCGGGGAGCTGTTTTTT. It is translated as CASSPTQGPGELFF. This chain links TRBV7-3 with TRBJ2-2; tentative D call: TRBD1 (6 bases). The CDR3 totals 14 residues. V lost 5 bases, J lost 6 bases, and 13 bases lay in between. CDR1 and CDR2 from the germline V gene are SGHTA and FQGTGA.

The chain combines TRBV29-1 with TRBJ2-3; D is possibly TRBD2 (5 bases). Trimming removed 5 bases from V and 4 bases from J, with 10 bases in between. This CDR3 spans 12 amino acids. Germline V gene lookup returns CDR1 SQVTM and CDR2 ANQGSEA. CDR3 coding DNA: TGCAGCGTTCGGGAAATCTCAGATACGCAGTATTTT. Its protein product is CSVREISDTQYF.

The CDR3 loop is CASSILGGLSYEQYF. The CDR3 bases are TGTGCCAGTAGTATTCTGGGGGGCCTGTCCTACGAGCAGTACTTC. This rearrangement joins TRBV19 to TRBJ2-7; D is perhaps TRBD1 or TRBD2 (6 bases each). The CDR3 has 15 residues. Germline V lookup: CDR1 LNHDA, CDR2 SQIVND (reference sequence). Trimming left V 3 bases short and J 1 base short, with 13 bases between.

The V gene is TRBV7-3, the J gene TRBJ1-2, with 7 bases aligning to TRBD1. The germline V gene has CDR1 SGHTA and CDR2 FQGTGA. The CDR3 has 13 residues. V dropped 5 bases and J dropped 3; count of bases not matched to a gene: 3. CDR3 coding DNA: TGTGCCAGCAGCCCGGGGACAGACTATGGCTACACCTTC. Its translation: CASSPGTDYGYTF.

This clone was seen once. The chain joins TRBV7-6 to TRBJ2-7; no definite D call. The CDR3 loop spans 13 amino acids. V lost 5 bases and J lost 0, with 8 bases in between. Germline CDR1 reads SGHVS; CDR2 reads FNYEAQ. CDR3 sequence reads: CASSRTSSYEQYF. In DNA form, the CDR3 reads TGTGCCAGCAGCCGGACCAGCTCCTACGAGCAGTACTTC.